The rows below give T cell receptor beta chains drawn from one sample of a study of blood T cell repertoires in COVID-19. Sequencing used immunoSEQ multiplex PCR; TCRdb keeps in-frame clones, though not all of them. The table shows approximately 200,000 clones, with about nine tenths occurring only once. Sequences were obtained from PBMCs or T cells enriched from blood (not recorded which). The source of these receptors is a man aged 25-45 years in a cohort exposed to, infected with or recovered from COVID-19 (not recorded which). CDR3s include the opening cysteine and the closing phenylalanine or tryptophan. Fields, in order: J gene, D gene, clone size, CDR3 length, V gene, CDR3 protein, CDR3 DNA. D genes are given only for firm matches. Size values are once, few and many counts, or a class for expanded clones, and some rows have none.

j_gene: TRBJ2-7; d_gene: TRBD1; abundance: -; len: 14; v_gene: TRBV6-2/TRBV6-3; CDR3aa: CASSQAGQGYEQYF; CDR3nt: TGTGCCAGCAGTCAAGCGGGACAGGGGTACGAGCAGTACTTC
j_gene: TRBJ2-5; d_gene: -; abundance: -; len: 19; v_gene: TRBV11-2; CDR3aa: CASSLVRSSQPRGGETQYF; CDR3nt: TGTGCCAGCAGCTTAGTACGATCGTCTCAACCTAGAGGGGGAGAGACCCAGTACTTC
j_gene: TRBJ2-3; d_gene: -; abundance: -; len: 19; v_gene: TRBV18; CDR3aa: CASSLERARWPPNTDTQYF; CDR3nt: TGTGCCAGCTCACTAGAGAGGGCCAGGTGGCCGCCGAACACAGATACGCAGTATTTT
j_gene: TRBJ2-7; d_gene: TRBD2; abundance: -; len: 17; v_gene: TRBV5-6; CDR3aa: CASSFRLALITNHEQYF; CDR3nt: TGTGCCAGCAGCTTTCGACTAGCGCTAATAACAAATCACGAGCAGTACTTC
j_gene: TRBJ1-5; d_gene: -; abundance: few; len: 15; v_gene: TRBV7-9; CDR3aa: CASSLSRDSNQPQHF; CDR3nt: TGTGCCAGCAGCTTGAGTCGGGATAGCAATCAGCCCCAGCATTTT
j_gene: TRBJ2-7; d_gene: -; abundance: -; len: 13; v_gene: TRBV28; CDR3aa: CASSSPPVSEQYF; CDR3nt: TGTGCCAGCAGCTCTCCCCCAGTTTCCGAGCAGTACTTC
j_gene: TRBJ2-7; d_gene: -; abundance: -; len: 13; v_gene: TRBV24-1; CDR3aa: CAIENATSYEQYF; CDR3nt: TGTGCCATCGAGAACGCAACGTCTTACGAGCAGTACTTC
j_gene: TRBJ2-5; d_gene: TRBD2; abundance: -; len: 16; v_gene: TRBV3-1/TRBV3-2; CDR3aa: CASSQAGTSAQETQYF; CDR3nt: TGTGCCAGCAGCCAAGCGGGGACTAGCGCCCAAGAGACCCAGTACTTC
j_gene: TRBJ2-7; d_gene: TRBD2; abundance: -; len: 17; v_gene: TRBV5-1; CDR3aa: CASSFGTSGAVGYEQYF; CDR3nt: TGCGCCAGCAGCTTTGGGACTAGCGGGGCCGTGGGCTACGAGCAGTACTTC
j_gene: TRBJ1-1; d_gene: -; abundance: many; len: 14; v_gene: TRBV18; CDR3aa: CASSPETGLPEAFF; CDR3nt: TGTGCCAGCTCACCAGAGACAGGTCTCCCCGAAGCTTTCTTT
j_gene: TRBJ1-2; d_gene: TRBD1; abundance: -; len: 17; v_gene: TRBV5-1; CDR3aa: CASSWDLGTGFNYGYTF; CDR3nt: TGCGCCAGCAGCTGGGACCTCGGGACAGGGTTCAACTATGGCTACACCTTC
j_gene: TRBJ2-2; d_gene: TRBD2; abundance: -; len: 13; v_gene: TRBV7-9; CDR3aa: CAAGVGRTGELFF; CDR3nt: TGTGCCGCGGGGGTAGGGCGGACCGGGGAGCTGTTTTTT
j_gene: TRBJ2-5; d_gene: TRBD2; abundance: -; len: 15; v_gene: TRBV9; CDR3aa: CASSLGLAGQETQYF; CDR3nt: TGTGCCAGCAGCTTAGGACTAGCGGGTCAAGAGACCCAGTACTTC
j_gene: TRBJ2-7; d_gene: -; abundance: -; len: 15; v_gene: TRBV7-9; CDR3aa: CASSLYRETFYEQYF; CDR3nt: TGTGCCAGCAGCTTATACCGGGAGACCTTCTACGAGCAGTACTTC
j_gene: TRBJ2-2; d_gene: -; abundance: -; len: 13; v_gene: TRBV24-1; CDR3aa: CATRTPNTGELFF; CDR3nt: TGTGCCACCAGGACTCCGAACACCGGGGAGCTGTTTTTT
j_gene: TRBJ1-2; d_gene: TRBD1; abundance: -; len: 14; v_gene: TRBV29-1; CDR3aa: CSVRGQGGDYGYTF; CDR3nt: TGCAGCGTGAGGGGACAGGGCGGTGACTATGGCTACACCTTC
j_gene: TRBJ2-1; d_gene: -; abundance: many; len: 15; v_gene: TRBV28; CDR3aa: CASSRQRSSYNEQFF; CDR3nt: TGTGCCAGCAGTCGTCAGAGGAGCTCCTACAATGAGCAGTTCTTC
j_gene: TRBJ1-2; d_gene: -; abundance: -; len: 15; v_gene: TRBV7-9; CDR3aa: CASSYPMGYNYGYTF; CDR3nt: TGTGCCAGCAGCTACCCGATGGGCTATAACTATGGCTACACCTTC
j_gene: TRBJ1-5; d_gene: TRBD1; abundance: -; len: 14; v_gene: TRBV29-1; CDR3aa: CSVAGGVSNQPQHF; CDR3nt: TGCAGCGTTGCAGGGGGAGTTAGCAATCAGCCCCAGCATTTT
j_gene: TRBJ2-7; d_gene: -; abundance: once; len: 15; v_gene: TRBV9; CDR3aa: CASSPKSSTAEEQYF; CDR3nt: TGTGCCAGCAGCCCTAAGAGCTCGACAGCTGAAGAGCAGTACTTC
j_gene: TRBJ1-6; d_gene: -; abundance: -; len: 14; v_gene: TRBV4-3; CDR3aa: CASSHRGNSSPLHF; CDR3nt: TGCGCCAGCAGCCACAGAGGGAATAGTTCACCCCTCCACTTT
j_gene: TRBJ1-3; d_gene: TRBD1; abundance: many; len: 16; v_gene: TRBV5-4; CDR3aa: CASSGRQGASGNTIYF; CDR3nt: TGTGCCAGCAGCGGTCGTCAGGGGGCATCTGGAAACACCATATATTTT
j_gene: TRBJ2-1; d_gene: TRBD2; abundance: -; len: 18; v_gene: TRBV6-6; CDR3aa: CASSPPPRTSGSGDEQFF; CDR3nt: TGTGCCAGCAGTCCCCCACCGCGGACTAGCGGGAGTGGGGATGAGCAGTTCTTC
j_gene: TRBJ2-1; d_gene: -; abundance: -; len: 11; v_gene: TRBV9; CDR3aa: CASSRVHEQFF; CDR3nt: TGTGCCAGCAGCAGAGTTCATGAGCAGTTCTTC
j_gene: TRBJ2-7; d_gene: -; abundance: -; len: 16; v_gene: TRBV4-1; CDR3aa: CASSQEGRTPIYEQYF; CDR3nt: TGCGCCAGCAGCCAAGAGGGAAGGACACCTATCTACGAGCAGTACTTC
j_gene: TRBJ1-2; d_gene: -; abundance: -; len: 16; v_gene: TRBV5-1; CDR3aa: CASSSEVGGVDYGYTF; CDR3nt: TGCGCCAGCAGCTCGGAGGTGGGAGGGGTGGACTATGGCTACACCTTC
j_gene: TRBJ1-2; d_gene: -; abundance: -; len: 13; v_gene: TRBV28; CDR3aa: CASTLLATRGYTF; CDR3nt: TGTGCCAGCACCCTGCTGGCGACCAGGGGCTACACCTTC
j_gene: TRBJ1-5; d_gene: TRBD1; abundance: -; len: 13; v_gene: TRBV2; CDR3aa: CASKGTGDQPQHF; CDR3nt: TGTGCCAGCAAAGGAACAGGGGATCAGCCCCAGCATTTT
j_gene: TRBJ2-2; d_gene: TRBD2; abundance: -; len: 15; v_gene: TRBV27; CDR3aa: CASSSTSGNTGELFF; CDR3nt: TGTGCCAGCAGTTCCACTAGCGGGAACACCGGGGAGCTGTTTTTT
j_gene: TRBJ2-2; d_gene: -; abundance: -; len: 17; v_gene: TRBV18; CDR3aa: CASSPWTIGVNTGELFF; CDR3nt: TGTGCCAGCTCACCATGGACAATCGGAGTGAACACCGGGGAGCTGTTTTTT
j_gene: TRBJ2-7; d_gene: -; abundance: -; len: 16; v_gene: TRBV28; CDR3aa: CASSSRGQGRSGEQYF; CDR3nt: TGTGCCAGCAGTTCTAGGGGGCAGGGGAGGTCCGGCGAGCAGTACTTC
j_gene: TRBJ2-3; d_gene: TRBD2; abundance: -; len: 16; v_gene: TRBV29-1; CDR3aa: CSVEIVGGGPGDTQYF; CDR3nt: TGCAGCGTTGAGATCGTGGGGGGAGGGCCGGGTGATACGCAGTATTTT
j_gene: TRBJ2-7; d_gene: -; abundance: -; len: 14; v_gene: TRBV6-2/TRBV6-3; CDR3aa: CASSWTTPTYEQYF; CDR3nt: TGTGCCAGCAGTTGGACTACACCTACCTACGAGCAGTACTTC
j_gene: TRBJ2-7; d_gene: TRBD2; abundance: -; len: 16; v_gene: TRBV27; CDR3aa: CASSLSSGGSSYKQYF; CDR3nt: TGTGCCAGCAGTTTATCGTCGGGAGGGAGCTCCTACAAGCAGTACTTC
j_gene: TRBJ2-7; d_gene: -; abundance: -; len: 13; v_gene: TRBV7-3; CDR3aa: CASSLTSSYEQYF; CDR3nt: TGTGCCAGCAGCTTGACAAGCTCCTACGAGCAGTACTTC
j_gene: TRBJ1-5; d_gene: TRBD1; abundance: -; len: 15; v_gene: TRBV28; CDR3aa: CASRIWTGGNQPQHF; CDR3nt: TGTGCCAGCAGGATATGGACAGGGGGCAATCAGCCCCAGCATTTT
j_gene: TRBJ1-2; d_gene: TRBD1; abundance: -; len: 13; v_gene: TRBV6-5; CDR3aa: CASTSSGGFGYTF; CDR3nt: TGTGCCAGCACCTCCTCAGGGGGCTTTGGCTACACCTTC
j_gene: TRBJ1-1; d_gene: -; abundance: -; len: 14; v_gene: TRBV18; CDR3aa: CASSPPDSDTEAFF; CDR3nt: TGTGCCAGCTCACCTCCGGACAGTGACACTGAAGCTTTCTTT
j_gene: TRBJ2-1; d_gene: -; abundance: -; len: 15; v_gene: TRBV28; CDR3aa: CASSPGAGSSNEQFF; CDR3nt: TGTGCCAGCAGTCCAGGGGCGGGTTCTAGCAATGAGCAGTTCTTC
j_gene: TRBJ1-4; d_gene: -; abundance: -; len: 12; v_gene: TRBV12-3/TRBV12-4; CDR3aa: CASSSSGEKLFF; CDR3nt: TGTGCCAGCAGTTCCTCGGGGGAAAAACTGTTTTTT
j_gene: TRBJ2-7; d_gene: -; abundance: -; len: 14; v_gene: TRBV5-5; CDR3aa: CASSLEDTFGEQYF; CDR3nt: TGTGCCAGCAGCCTAGAGGACACCTTTGGCGAGCAGTACTTC
j_gene: TRBJ2-3; d_gene: TRBD1; abundance: few; len: 16; v_gene: TRBV28; CDR3aa: CASSSEGQGIADTQYF; CDR3nt: TGTGCCAGCAGCTCTGAGGGACAGGGCATCGCAGATACGCAGTATTTT
j_gene: TRBJ1-2; d_gene: -; abundance: -; len: 12; v_gene: TRBV12-3/TRBV12-4; CDR3aa: CASSLAQGGYTF; CDR3nt: TGTGCCAGCAGTTTAGCGCAGGGTGGCTACACCTTC
j_gene: TRBJ1-3; d_gene: -; abundance: -; len: 14; v_gene: TRBV18; CDR3aa: CASSQETARGTIYF; CDR3nt: TGTGCCAGCTCACAAGAGACGGCTCGAGGGACCATATATTTT
j_gene: TRBJ1-4; d_gene: -; abundance: -; len: 13; v_gene: TRBV25-1; CDR3aa: CASSEGNSEKLFF; CDR3nt: TGTGCCAGCAGTGAAGGTAACAGTGAAAAACTGTTTTTT
j_gene: TRBJ2-7; d_gene: -; abundance: -; len: 13; v_gene: TRBV27; CDR3aa: CASSLWQTGEQYF; CDR3nt: TGTGCCAGCAGTTTATGGCAGACTGGGGAGCAGTACTTC
j_gene: TRBJ2-7; d_gene: TRBD2; abundance: -; len: 14; v_gene: TRBV19; CDR3aa: CASQSSGLSYEQYF; CDR3nt: TGTGCCAGCCAAAGTAGCGGGTTATCCTACGAGCAGTACTTC
j_gene: TRBJ1-5; d_gene: TRBD1; abundance: once; len: 14; v_gene: TRBV15; CDR3aa: CATSPRQGHQPQHF; CDR3nt: TGTGCCACCAGCCCTCGACAGGGGCATCAGCCCCAGCATTTT
j_gene: TRBJ1-6; d_gene: TRBD1; abundance: -; len: 17; v_gene: TRBV7-3; CDR3aa: CASSRLARGQGNSPLHF; CDR3nt: TGTGCCAGCAGCCGCTTAGCCAGGGGACAGGGGAATTCACCCCTCCACTTT
j_gene: TRBJ2-7; d_gene: -; abundance: -; len: 14; v_gene: TRBV11-2; CDR3aa: CASSPIQGRYEQYF; CDR3nt: TGTGCCAGCAGCCCAATACAGGGACGGTACGAGCAGTACTTC
j_gene: TRBJ2-3; d_gene: TRBD1; abundance: -; len: 13; v_gene: TRBV10-3; CDR3aa: CAIQGASTDTQYF; CDR3nt: TGTGCCATCCAGGGGGCCAGCACAGATACGCAGTATTTT
j_gene: TRBJ1-1; d_gene: -; abundance: -; len: 14; v_gene: TRBV27; CDR3aa: CASSLRDTYTEAFF; CDR3nt: TGTGCCAGCAGTTTAAGGGACACCTACACTGAAGCTTTCTTT
j_gene: TRBJ1-2; d_gene: TRBD1; abundance: -; len: 14; v_gene: TRBV18; CDR3aa: CASSPLDRGNGYTF; CDR3nt: TGTGCCAGCTCACCTCTGGACAGGGGAAATGGCTACACCTTC
j_gene: TRBJ1-1; d_gene: -; abundance: -; len: 16; v_gene: TRBV5-1; CDR3aa: CASSIGQRTMNTEAFF; CDR3nt: TGCGCCAGCAGCATTGGACAGCGGACCATGAACACTGAAGCTTTCTTT
j_gene: TRBJ2-7; d_gene: TRBD1; abundance: few; len: 15; v_gene: TRBV5-6; CDR3aa: CASSTDRAPRYEQYF; CDR3nt: TGTGCCAGCAGTACCGACAGGGCCCCACGCTACGAGCAGTACTTC
j_gene: TRBJ1-3; d_gene: TRBD1; abundance: -; len: 14; v_gene: TRBV9; CDR3aa: CASSVEGAGNTIYF; CDR3nt: TGTGCCAGCAGCGTAGAGGGGGCAGGAAACACCATATATTTT
j_gene: TRBJ2-5; d_gene: TRBD1; abundance: -; len: 14; v_gene: TRBV5-1; CDR3aa: CASSPSTGIETQYF; CDR3nt: TGCGCCAGCAGCCCATCGACAGGGATAGAGACCCAGTACTTC
j_gene: TRBJ2-6; d_gene: -; abundance: -; len: 15; v_gene: TRBV10-2; CDR3aa: CASSEKLSGANVLTF; CDR3nt: TGCGCCAGCAGTGAAAAGCTCTCTGGGGCCAACGTCCTGACTTTC
j_gene: TRBJ2-2; d_gene: TRBD2; abundance: -; len: 16; v_gene: TRBV18; CDR3aa: CASSPPSGRRAGELFF; CDR3nt: TGTGCCAGCTCACCACCCAGCGGGAGAAGGGCCGGGGAGCTGTTTTTT